This T cell receptor beta chain emerged from a study of identical twins. General study results and limits: Zero-insertion results could be subject to partial confounding by invariant MAIT and iNKT cells.

V was clipped by 6 bases and J by 6 bases, with 15 bases between them. The CDR3 runs 13 residues. The donor group consisted entirely of healthy Caucasians. Of note for this clonotype: Its specificity is unknown.

TCRdb processed the 5' RACE reads anew with MiXCR; each CDR3 protein has one entry. The sample lists roughly 250,000 distinct CDR3 sequences, more than 13% occurring once. Sequences were obtained from memory (CD45RO+) T cells sorted from blood. The receptor was derived from a woman younger than 30 in good health. This chain links TRBV12-3 or TRBV12-4 with TRBJ2-7, with D perhaps matching TRBD2 (6 bases). In DNA form, the CDR3 reads TGTGCCAGCAGGCAGACTAGAACTTCCGAGCAGTACTTC. This sequence encodes CASRQTRTSEQYF.